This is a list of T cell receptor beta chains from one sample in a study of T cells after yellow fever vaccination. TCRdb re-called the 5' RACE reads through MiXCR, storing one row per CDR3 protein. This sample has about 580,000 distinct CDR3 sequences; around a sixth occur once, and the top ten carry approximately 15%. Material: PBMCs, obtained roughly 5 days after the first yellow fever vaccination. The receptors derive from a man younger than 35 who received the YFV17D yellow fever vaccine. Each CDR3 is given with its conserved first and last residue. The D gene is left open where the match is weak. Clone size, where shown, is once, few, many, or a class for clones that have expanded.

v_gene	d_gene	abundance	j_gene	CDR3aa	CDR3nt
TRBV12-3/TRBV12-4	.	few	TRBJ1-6	CASSFFRYSPLHF	TGTGCCAGCAGTTTTTTCCGGTATTCACCCCTCCACTTT
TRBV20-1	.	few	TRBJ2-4	CSAGPNGRGKNIQYF	TGCAGTGCTGGACCAAACGGACGTGGCAAAAACATTCAGTACTTC
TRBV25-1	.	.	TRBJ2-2	CAPAPILYTGELFF	TGTGCCCCCGCCCCTATCTTGTACACCGGGGAGCTGTTTTTT
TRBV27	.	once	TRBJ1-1	CASSLSDNTEAFF	TGTGCCAGCTCCCTCTCTGATAACACTGAAGCTTTCTTT
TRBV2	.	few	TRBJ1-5	CASSEGGVVTHQPQHF	TGTGCCAGCAGTGAAGGCGGGGTCGTAACCCATCAGCCCCAGCATTTT
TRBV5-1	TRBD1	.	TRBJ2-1	CASSRGQEINEQFF	TGCGCCAGCAGCCGGGGACAGGAGATCAATGAGCAGTTCTTC
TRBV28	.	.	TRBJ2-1	CASIAVAINYNEQFF	TGTGCCAGCATTGCAGTCGCCATAAACTACAATGAGCAGTTCTTC
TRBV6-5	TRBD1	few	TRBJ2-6	CASSYLPTGPGANVLTF	TGTGCCAGCAGTTACTTACCGACAGGGCCTGGGGCCAACGTCCTGACTTTC
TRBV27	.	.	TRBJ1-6	CASSLERVNNSPLHF	TGTGCCAGCAGTTTGGAGAGGGTAAATAATTCACCCCTCCACTTT
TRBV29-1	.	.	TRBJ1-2	CSVEGTKKTNYGYTF	TGCAGCGTTGAAGGGACAAAGAAAACTAACTATGGCTACACCTTC
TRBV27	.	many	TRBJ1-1	CASRGLGRGENTEAFF	TGTGCCAGCAGGGGACTGGGGCGGGGGGAGAACACTGAAGCTTTCTTT
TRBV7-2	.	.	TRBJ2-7	CASRNSGLPLPSHF	TGTGCCAGCAGGAATAGCGGCTTACCTTTACCCTCCCACTTC
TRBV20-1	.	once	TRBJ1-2	CSAPRGDNYGYTF	TGCAGTGCGCCCCGGGGGGACAACTATGGCTACACCTTC
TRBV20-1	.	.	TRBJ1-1	CSARAPGHWNTEAFF	TGCAGTGCTAGGGCCCCGGGACACTGGAACACTGAAGCTTTCTTT
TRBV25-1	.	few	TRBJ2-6	CASEGIRGSGANVLTF	TGTGCCAGCGAGGGAATCAGGGGCTCTGGGGCCAACGTCCTGACTTTC
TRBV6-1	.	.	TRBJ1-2	CASSRQPRYGYTF	TGTGCCAGCAGCCGACAGCCCCGCTATGGCTACACCTTC
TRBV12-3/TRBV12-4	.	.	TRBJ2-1	CASTLDPLDEQFF	TGTGCCAGCACCCTGGACCCCCTCGATGAGCAGTTCTTC
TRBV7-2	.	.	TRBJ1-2	CASSLYQGYGYTF	TGTGCCAGCAGCTTATACCAGGGCTATGGCTACACCTTC
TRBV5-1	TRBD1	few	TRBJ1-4	CASSRQTGGNEKLFF	TGCGCCAGCAGCAGACAGACAGGGGGTAATGAAAAACTGTTTTTT
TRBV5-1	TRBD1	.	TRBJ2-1	CASSLVPGGVGNEQFF	TGCGCCAGCAGCTTGGTGCCAGGGGGAGTCGGCAATGAGCAGTTCTTC
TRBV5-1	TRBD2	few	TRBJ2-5	CASSLEPSGVQETQYF	TGCGCCAGCAGCTTGGAGCCTAGCGGGGTACAAGAGACCCAGTACTTC
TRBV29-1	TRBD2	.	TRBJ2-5	CSVDPRGEEETQYF	TGCAGCGTTGACCCGCGGGGGGAGGAGGAGACCCAGTACTTC
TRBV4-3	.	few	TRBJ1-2	CASSQDWGPYGYTF	TGCGCCAGCAGCCAAGATTGGGGGCCCTATGGCTACACCTTC
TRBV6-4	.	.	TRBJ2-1	CASSADGSSYNEQFF	TGTGCCAGCAGTGCGGACGGGAGCTCCTACAATGAGCAGTTCTTC
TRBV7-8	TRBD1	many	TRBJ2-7	CASSTGGEQYF	TGTGCCAGCAGCACAGGGGGAGAGCAGTACTTC
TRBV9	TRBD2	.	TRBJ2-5	CASSSRLAGAETQYF	TGTGCCAGCAGCTCCAGACTAGCGGGGGCCGAGACCCAGTACTTC
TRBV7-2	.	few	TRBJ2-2	CASSQYRVTGELFF	TGTGCCAGCAGCCAGTACAGGGTTACCGGGGAGCTGTTTTTT